This T cell receptor (beta chain) was obtained from a study of technical replicates of blood from a handful of donors. From germline, CDR1 is SGDLS and CDR2 YYNGEE. Trimming took off 4 bases at V and 3 bases at J, with 20 bases between the two ends. The CDR3 has 16 amino acids. The assay was immunoSEQ multiplex PCR, and TCRdb's table has in-frame clones only and misses some. The sample includes about 90,000 clones, around 92% seen only once; the top ten take roughly 0.26%. This chain links TRBV9 with TRBJ2-7, with no clear D. The receptor was derived from a human donor in good health. The sequenced sample consisted of T cells isolated from PBMCs. The CDR3 region has the DNA TGTGCCAGCAGCCCGGAGACTCCGGCGGCAAGCTACGAGCAGTACTTC. Its protein is CASSPETPAASYEQYF.